The rows below give T cell receptor beta chains drawn from one sample of a study of blood T cells in healthy people across ages. A single record per CDR3 protein comes from TCRdb applying MiXCR to the 5' RACE reads. The repertoire has about 640,000 distinct CDR3 sequences, less than 45% of them found once; the top ten carry approximately 29%. Material: blood. Receptors were obtained from an elderly man in good health. Both conserved end residues are part of each CDR3. The D gene is left open where the match is weak.

TRBD2	TRBJ2-1	15	TRBV6-6	CASSYRLAGGLEQFF
-	TRBJ1-2	15	TRBV12-3/TRBV12-4	CASSPGLEGLRGYTF
-	TRBJ1-2	14	TRBV29-1	CSAKTVGSVGGYTF
-	TRBJ1-5	13	TRBV20-1	CSARKQTNQPQHF
TRBD1	TRBJ2-3	14	TRBV20-1	CSADQGARTDTQYF
-	TRBJ2-5	14	TRBV21-1	CASREQGARETQYF
TRBD1	TRBJ1-6	15	TRBV9	CASSASRGGASPLHF
-	TRBJ2-5	14	TRBV6-6	CASSYLGARETQYF
-	TRBJ2-1	16	TRBV9	CASSSGSGTQYNEQFF
TRBD1	TRBJ2-5	14	TRBV5-1	CASSPGTGKQTQYF
-	TRBJ1-4	14	TRBV28	CASSQGLSAEKLFF
TRBD1	TRBJ2-5	13	TRBV13	CASRSQGVQTQYF
TRBD2	TRBJ2-1	18	TRBV4-1	CASSQDDADSGGACEQFF
TRBD1	TRBJ2-4	14	TRBV5-1	CASSAGTGTREQYF
-	TRBJ2-7	13	TRBV11-2	CASSQRQGEEQYF
-	TRBJ2-2	15	TRBV7-2	CASSLDGTTTGELFF
-	TRBJ2-5	13	TRBV29-1	CSANPVLGETQYF
TRBD1	TRBJ2-5	14	TRBV28	CASSRGTVQETQYF
TRBD1	-	16	TRBV4-3	CASSQTGTGAIYEQYF
TRBD2	TRBJ2-2	16	TRBV3-1	CASSQQLAANTGELFF
-	-	14	TRBV11-3	CASSPGAIYNEQYF
TRBD1	TRBJ2-5	16	TRBV5-1	CASTSQQGGVGETQYF
-	TRBJ2-7	14	TRBV7-2	CASSPRFPYNEQYF
-	TRBJ2-7	15	TRBV5-6	CASSSLRGPHYEQYF
-	TRBJ2-1	13	TRBV6-5	CASSRTVSDEQFF
-	TRBJ1-2	14	TRBV6-1	CASSFTGTPYGYTF
-	TRBJ2-3	14	TRBV29-1	CSVEVQGSTDTQYF
TRBD1	TRBJ2-7	16	TRBV2	CASRYHPGTENYEQYF
TRBD2	TRBJ2-7	16	TRBV4-3	CASSQVVAGTTYEQYF
TRBD2	TRBJ2-1	16	TRBV6-2/TRBV6-3	CASSSVLAGGYNEQFF
-	TRBJ1-2	13	TRBV7-8	CASSLVGRNGYTF
TRBD1	TRBJ1-2	14	TRBV29-1	CSAVGGQGNYGYTF
TRBD1	TRBJ1-1	16	TRBV19	CASSKHQDRGGSEAFF
-	TRBJ2-3	16	TRBV4-3	CASSRNFGTRTDTQYF
-	TRBJ2-3	15	TRBV11-2	CASSQFTSSTDTQYF
-	TRBJ2-1	15	TRBV7-2	CASSPRETWGNEQFF
-	TRBJ2-5	14	TRBV12-3/TRBV12-4	CASSLRGGQETQYF
-	TRBJ2-5	14	TRBV13	CASSPRGGPETQYF
-	TRBJ1-5	15	TRBV5-5	CASSVEGIVNQPQHF
-	TRBJ2-1	12	TRBV11-2	CASSLKGQEQFF
TRBD1	TRBJ2-6	21	TRBV7-3	CASSRHGTRDRFLSGANVLTF
TRBD2	TRBJ2-3	14	TRBV20-1	CSASVAGGGDTQYF
TRBD2	TRBJ2-5	16	TRBV7-8	CASSTPGTSGRKTQYF
-	TRBJ1-2	15	TRBV12-3/TRBV12-4	CASSLDPGQNYGYTF
-	TRBJ2-5	15	TRBV6-1	CASSEAPRAQETQYF
TRBD2	TRBJ2-2	17	TRBV10-1	CASSDGGGGLESGELFF
TRBD2	TRBJ2-3	13	TRBV25-1	CASSGDYTDTQYF
TRBD1	TRBJ1-2	16	TRBV20-1	CSARVWSGGVRYGYTF
TRBD2	TRBJ2-3	16	TRBV11-1	CASSLEVAGGPDTQYF
-	TRBJ2-7	15	TRBV28	CASSSRSQGGYEQYF
-	TRBJ2-7	14	TRBV4-1	CASSQGDGTYEQYF
-	TRBJ2-1	14	TRBV5-1	CASSGGRGLNEQFF
TRBD1	TRBJ1-2	13	TRBV29-1	CSVDCRDSYGYTF
TRBD2	TRBJ2-1	16	TRBV11-3	CASSPPGTSGHGEQFF